The clone carrying this T cell receptor beta chain has more than one count but fewer than ten. Some clones are missing from TCRdb's copy, which holds only in-frame ones; the method was immunoSEQ multiplex PCR. The sample lists about 480,000 clones; roughly 89% were seen once. The data were obtained in a study of blood T cell repertoires in COVID-19. With 3 bases removed from V and 3 bases from J, the gap between germline ends came to 14 bases. Germline V CDR1 and CDR2: LNHNV, YYDKDF (reference sequence). The CDR3 is 15 amino acids. Sequencing used peripheral blood. J is TRBJ2-5 and V is TRBV15; the D gene is possibly TRBD1 (6 bases). This TCR derives from a woman aged 25 to 45 with acute or convalescent COVID-19. CDR3 sequence (DNA): TGTGCCACCAGCAGGAGGGACACCGGAGAAGAGACCCAGTACTTC. Protein product: CATSRRDTGEETQYF.